Listed here are 5 T cell receptor beta chains from one sample, sequenced in a study of shared clonotypes between healthy human individuals. Assay: immunoSEQ multiplex PCR; the TCRdb copy retains only in-frame clones and omits some. The repertoire holds some 470,000 clones, with 60% to 85% as singletons. The source material was PBMCs. These receptors came from a woman aged 40 to 49 in good health. Some clones in this sample may be carry-over from other donors' samples.

Notes on this clone: The limits of the CDR3 on the DNA are not certain, so only TCRdb's listed CDR3 is given. Other nucleotide sequences from this sample produce the same CDR3. This chain connects TRBV27 to TRBJ2-5. 11 amino acids form the CDR3, both terminal residues included. CDR1 and CDR2 from the germline V gene are MNHEY and SMNVEV (reference sequence). The CDR3 spells CASSFLETQYF.

This sequence joins TRBV5-1 and TRBJ1-3; no definite D call. The CDR3 consists of 16 residues. With 3 bases removed from V and 2 bases from J, the gap between germline ends came to 15 bases. Germline V gene data show CDR1 as SGHRS and CDR2 as YFSETQ. The CDR3 nucleotides read TGCGCCAGCAGCTACGAGGGATCGAACACTGGAAACACCATATATTTT. It is translated as CASSYEGSNTGNTIYF.

As for this clone: It is likely a read error: a sequence one base away is far more abundant. The sample contains more than one DNA sequence encoding this CDR3. V usage is TRBV30 and J usage is TRBJ1-5, with 9 bases matching TRBD1. Looked up from germline, CDR1 is GTSNPN and CDR2 is SVGIG (reference sequence). This CDR3 contains 14 residues. CDR3 coding DNA: TGCGCCTGGAGTACACAGGGGGCGAATCAGCCCCAGCATTTT. Translation: CAWSTQGANQPQHF.

This clone was recorded a few times. This chain connects TRBV4-3 to TRBJ1-1; no reliable D call. V lost 2 bases to trimming and J lost 11 bases, with 18 bases between them. Germline V gene lookup returns CDR1 LGHNA and CDR2 YSLEER. CDR3 size: 14 residues. CDR3 loop: CASSQQWASAGAFF. Written as DNA, the CDR3 is TGCGCCAGCAGCCAACAATGGGCCTCCGCGGGGGCTTTCTTT.

This clone was seen many times. This chain joins TRBV9 and TRBJ2-1; no clear D. V shed 0 bases and J shed 7 bases, with 14 bases lying between them. The germline gives CDR1 SGDLS, CDR2 YYNGEE. This CDR3 spans 15 amino acids. The CDR3 nucleotides read TGTGCCAGCAGCGTAGCCAGCGCTCAGAGTAATGAGCAGTTCTTC. Protein sequence: CASSVASAQSNEQFF. Supplemented by reference TRBV9 and TRBJ2-1, the full variable domain reads DSGVTQTPKHLITATGQRVTLRCSPRSGDLSVYWYQQSLDQGLQFLIQYYNGEERAKGNILERFSAQQFPDLHSELNLSSLELGDSALYFCASSVASAQSNEQFFGPGTRLTVL.